These 2 T cell receptor beta chains originate from one sample sequenced in a study of shared clonotypes between healthy human individuals (dated by TCRdb to 2020 to 2022). For the CD8 naive samples, CD45RO-negative cells were positively selected for CCR7, yielding a CD45RA+CCR7+ population from which TemRA cells were excluded. The library was built by means of the immunoSEQ multiplex PCR assay. TCRdb provides this immuneACCESS table in a form limited to in-frame rearrangements. Some clones are lacking; in checked studies, under half of them reflect an unresolved V gene, and why the rest are absent is not known. The table for this sample lists about 680,000 clones; about 90% of them were counted only once. The ten most abundant clones make up 20% to 25% of the sample. Sequenced input: naive CD8+ T cells sorted from blood. The cell subset or site label corresponds to: CD45RA+CCR7+. These receptors were collected from a man aged 25-45 years in good health.

The chain combines TRBV27 with TRBJ2-7; D is perhaps TRBD2 (5 bases). The CDR3 is made up of 16 amino acids. The V gene's germline CDR1 is MNHEY and CDR2 SMNVEV (reference sequence). Trimming pared 6 bases from V and 0 bases from J, leaving 18 bases between. The DNA of the CDR3 is TGTGCCAGCAGCCAACATACCGGGATTCGCTCCTACGAGCAGTACTTC. As protein: CASSQHTGIRSYEQYF.

This rearrangement joins TRBV29-1 to TRBJ2-7; 8 nucleotides match TRBD1. Germline V lookup: CDR1 SQVTM, CDR2 ANQGSEA. Unmatched junction bases numbered 5, after V lost 6 bases and J lost 10 bases. This CDR3 is 10 amino acids long. CDR3 sequence: CSVGQGPQYF. The CDR3 bases are TGCAGCGTAGGACAGGGCCCTCAGTACTTC.